The 14 T cell receptor beta chains given below trace back to one sample, sequenced in a study of cytomegalovirus exposure and HLA in healthy donors. 60 Vbeta and 13 Jbeta primers were used in PCR. TCRdb's table, derived via immunoSEQ multiplex PCR, lists solely in-frame clones and lacks some. Here the sample spans over 150,000 clones, 82% being singletons. Sequencing input: PBMCs. The receptors derive from a boy between 2 and 10 years old in good health and CMV-seronegative.

The count of this clone is one. J is TRBJ2-3 and V is TRBV20-1, with D hard to call. V shed 4 bases and J shed 3 bases, with 2 bases lying between them. Germline V CDR1 and CDR2: DFQATT, SNEGSKA (reference sequence). The CDR3 is 10 residues long. Written as DNA, the CDR3 is TGCAGTGCTACTACAGATACGCAGTATTTT. It codes for CSATTDTQYF.

The chain uses TRBV5-1 and TRBJ1-1, with D maybe TRBD1 (6 bases). CDR3 length: 13 residues. Germline lookup yields CDR1 SGHRS and CDR2 YFSETQ. V was trimmed by 3 bases and J by 4 bases, leaving 10 bases between them. DNA for the CDR3: TGCGCCAGCAGCTGGGGGGGGCCCACTGAAGCTTTCTTT. The encoded protein is CASSWGGPTEAFF. Complete variable domain (other parts from reference TRBV5-1 and TRBJ1-1): KAGVTQTPRYLIKTRGQQVTLSCSPISGHRSVSWYQQTPGQGLQFLFEYFSETQRNKGNFPGRFSGRQFSNSRSEMNVSTLELGDSALYLCASSWGGPTEAFFGQGTRLTVV.

The chain recombines TRBV5-1 with TRBJ2-7; the D gene is possibly TRBD1 (6 bases). The germline CDR1 and CDR2 sequences are SGHRS and YFSETQ. Trimming took 1 base from V and 5 from J, leaving 19 bases between them. CDR3 length: 16 residues. CDR3 in amino acids: CASSLSSGVSGNEQYF. The CDR3 region has the DNA TGCGCCAGCAGCTTGTCCTCAGGGGTATCGGGAAACGAGCAGTACTTC.

This CDR3 reads CASSVQGGSYEQYF. The CDR3 DNA follows: TGTGCCAGCAGCGTACAGGGGGGAAGCTACGAGCAGTACTTC. The chain recombines TRBV9 with TRBJ2-7; the D gene is possibly TRBD1 (7 bases). V dropped 1 base and J dropped 3 bases, with 11 bases sitting between them. The germline V gene has CDR1 SGDLS and CDR2 YYNGEE. The CDR3 totals 14 residues. Full variable domain (rest looked up from reference TRBV9 and TRBJ2-7): DSGVTQTPKHLITATGQRVTLRCSPRSGDLSVYWYQQSLDQGLQFLIQYYNGEERAKGNILERFSAQQFPDLHSELNLSSLELGDSALYFCASSVQGGSYEQYFGPGTRLTVT.

The chain is built from TRBV7-6 and TRBJ2-7, with 7 bases aligning to TRBD2. This CDR3 has 16 residues. The germline CDR1 and CDR2 sequences are SGHVS and FNYEAQ. J lost 3 bases, V lost 5 bases, and 13 bases had no gene match. The CDR3 here is CASSPHPGLGVYEQYF. Here the CDR3 DNA reads TGTGCCAGCAGCCCACACCCTGGACTAGGGGTCTACGAGCAGTACTTC.

The chain recombines TRBV5-1 with TRBJ2-3; TRBD2 matches at 11 bases. The CDR3 extends over 14 amino acids. Looked up from germline, CDR1 is SGHRS and CDR2 is YFSETQ. V shed 5 bases, J shed 1 base, and the junction held 0 bases outside the gene matches. The DNA of the CDR3 is TGCGCCAGCAGACTAGCGGGGGGCACAGATACGCAGTATTTT. As protein: CASRLAGGTDTQYF.

The chain recombines TRBV18 with TRBJ1-3; the D gene is possibly TRBD1 (5 bases). V dropped 3 bases and J dropped 0 bases, with 15 bases sitting between them. CDR1 is KGHSH, CDR2 LQKENI, per germline. The CDR3 sequence is 17 residues long. CDR3 in DNA: TGTGCCAGCTCACCTCAGGGACTATCCCGCTCTGGAAACACCATATATTTT. Its protein is CASSPQGLSRSGNTIYF.

The CDR3 reads CASSPQPQFTGELFF. DNA of the CDR3: TGTGCCAGCTCACCACAACCACAGTTCACCGGGGAGCTGTTTTTT. V is TRBV18 and J is TRBJ2-2; D uncertain. The CDR3 length is 15 residues. The V gene's germline CDR1 is KGHSH and CDR2 LQKENI. V dropped 1 base and J dropped 4 bases, with 10 bases sitting between them. Variable domain in full (rest from reference TRBV18 and TRBJ2-2): NAGVMQNPRHLVRRRGQEARLRCSPMKGHSHVYWYRQLPEEGLKFMVYLQKENIIDESGMPKERFSAEFPKEGPSILRIQQVVRGDSAAYFCASSPQPQFTGELFFGEGSRLTVL.

This clone has a single count. This rearrangement joins TRBV14 to TRBJ2-1; D remains ambiguous. V was pared by 2 bases and J by 6 bases, with 11 bases between. This CDR3 region has 14 residues. Germline V gives CDR1 SGHDN, CDR2 FVKESK. CDR3 coding DNA: TGTGCCAGCAGCCAACTATCGTACGTCAATGAGCAGTTCTTC. This translates into CASSQLSYVNEQFF.

V and J are TRBV4-2 and TRBJ2-5; perhaps TRBD2 as D (5 bases). Matching the DNA end better, TRBJ2-7 makes the J call doubtful. The length of the CDR3 is 14 residues. From germline, CDR1 is LGHNA and CDR2 YNFKEQ. The CDR3 is CASSRDTSSDEQYF. Here the CDR3 DNA reads TGTGCCAGCAGCCGGGATACTAGTTCCGACGAGCAGTACTTC.

The chain employs TRBV18 and TRBJ2-3; D is possibly TRBD1 (5 bases). The CDR3 covers 15 residues. The germline V gene encodes CDR1 KGHSH and CDR2 LQKENI. The V and J ends lost 0 bases and 0 bases respectively, with 7 bases between them. CDR3 sequence reads: CASSPPRQSTDTQYF. The CDR3 region has the DNA TGTGCCAGCTCACCACCCCGACAGAGCACAGATACGCAGTATTTT.

The chain carries TRBV7-9 and TRBJ1-1; D is perhaps TRBD1 (6 bases). This CDR3 spans 13 amino acids. The V gene lost 6 bases and the J gene lost 3 bases, with 11 bases spanning the gap. The germline CDR1 and CDR2 sequences are SEHNR and FQNEAQ (reference sequence). This CDR3 is CASRPQGYTEAFF. The DNA of the CDR3 is TGTGCCAGCAGGCCCCAGGGGTACACTGAAGCTTTCTTT.

The rearrangement links TRBV21-1 to TRBJ2-7; the table assigns TRBD1, which was not confirmed against the DNA. TRBV21-1 is a documented pseudogene. The length of the CDR3 is 15 residues. The CDR3 DNA reads as TGTGCCAGCAGCCACTTCGCAGGACAGGGGTACGAGCAGTACTTC. It codes for CASSHFAGQGYEQYF.

This clone was counted only a few times. This rearrangement joins TRBV6-5 to TRBJ2-1; 7 nucleotides agree with TRBD2. The germline V gene encodes CDR1 MNHEY and CDR2 SVGAGI. J lost 15 bases, V lost 5 bases, and 13 bases had no gene match. CDR3 length: 13 residues. Here the CDR3 DNA reads TGTGCCAGCAGTCAACAAAGCGGGACCCCTCTGTTCTTC. It codes for CASSQQSGTPLFF.